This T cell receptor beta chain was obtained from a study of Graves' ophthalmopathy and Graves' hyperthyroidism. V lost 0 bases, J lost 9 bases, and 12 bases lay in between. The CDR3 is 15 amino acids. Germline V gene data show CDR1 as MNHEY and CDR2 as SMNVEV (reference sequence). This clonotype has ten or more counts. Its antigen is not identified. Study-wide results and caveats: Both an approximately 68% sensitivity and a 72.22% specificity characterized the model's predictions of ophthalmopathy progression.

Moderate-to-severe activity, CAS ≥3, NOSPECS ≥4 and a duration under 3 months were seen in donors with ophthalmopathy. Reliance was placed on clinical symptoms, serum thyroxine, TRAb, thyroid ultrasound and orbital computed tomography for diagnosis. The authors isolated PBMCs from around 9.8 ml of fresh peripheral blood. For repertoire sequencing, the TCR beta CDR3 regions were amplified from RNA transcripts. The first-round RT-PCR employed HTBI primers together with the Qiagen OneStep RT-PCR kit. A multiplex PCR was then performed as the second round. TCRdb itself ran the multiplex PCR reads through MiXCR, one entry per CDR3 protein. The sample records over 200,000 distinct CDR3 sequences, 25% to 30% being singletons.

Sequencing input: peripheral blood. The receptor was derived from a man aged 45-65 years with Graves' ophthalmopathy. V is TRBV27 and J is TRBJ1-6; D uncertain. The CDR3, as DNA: TGTGCCAGCAGTTTATCGGGGTTGAGCGGTTCACCCCTCCACTTT. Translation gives CASSLSGLSGSPLHF.